This TCR beta chain was identified in a study of T cell responses to AZD1222 COVID-19 vaccine. Assay: immunoSEQ multiplex PCR; the TCRdb copy retains only in-frame clones and omits some. The top ten hold 9% to 10% of the sample, which has around 75,000 clones, around 89% seen once. Points from the study as a whole: White British donors predominated, females outnumbered males, and clonal diversity was possibly underestimated.

This clone has a single count. Its antigen is currently unknown. Trimming cost V 4 bases and J 2 bases, with 9 bases left between them. This CDR3 spans 13 amino acids. CDR1 is SQVTM and CDR2 is ANQGSEA in the germline V gene. The source was peripheral blood, collected 28 days after the second dose of the MenACWY control vaccine. This clonotype was obtained from an adult who received the MenACWY meningococcal vaccine as a control. V usage is TRBV29-1 and J usage is TRBJ1-5; no clear D. The CDR3 nucleotides are TGCAGCGTTGCAAGGGAAGGCAATCAGCCCCAGCATTTT. This translates into CSVAREGNQPQHF.